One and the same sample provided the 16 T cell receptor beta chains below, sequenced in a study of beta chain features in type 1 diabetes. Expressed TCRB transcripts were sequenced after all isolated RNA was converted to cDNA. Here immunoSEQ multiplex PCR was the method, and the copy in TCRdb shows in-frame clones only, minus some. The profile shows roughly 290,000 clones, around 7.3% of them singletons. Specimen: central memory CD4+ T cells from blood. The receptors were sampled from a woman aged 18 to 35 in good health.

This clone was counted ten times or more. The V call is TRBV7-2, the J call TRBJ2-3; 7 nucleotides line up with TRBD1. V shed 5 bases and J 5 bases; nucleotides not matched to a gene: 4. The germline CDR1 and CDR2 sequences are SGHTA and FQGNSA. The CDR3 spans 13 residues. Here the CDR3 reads CASSRNRGDTQYF. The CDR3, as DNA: TGTGCCAGCAGCCGCAACAGGGGAGATACGCAGTATTTT. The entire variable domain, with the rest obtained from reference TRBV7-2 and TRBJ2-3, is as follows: GAGVSQSPSNKVTEKGKDVELRCDPISGHTALYWYRQSLGQGLEFLIYFQGNSAPDKSGLPSDRFSAERTGGSVSTLTIQRTQQEDSAVYLCASSRNRGDTQYFGPGTRLTVL.

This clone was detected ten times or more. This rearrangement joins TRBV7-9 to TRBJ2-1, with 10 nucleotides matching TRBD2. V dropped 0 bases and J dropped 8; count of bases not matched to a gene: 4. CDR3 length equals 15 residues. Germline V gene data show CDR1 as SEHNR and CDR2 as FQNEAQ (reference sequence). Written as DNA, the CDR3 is TGTGCCAGCAGCTTAGCGCTAGCGGGAGTCCATGAGCAGTTCTTC. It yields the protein CASSLALAGVHEQFF.

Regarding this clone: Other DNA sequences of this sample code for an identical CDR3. The CDR3 here is CASSFGTSGGTDTQYF. The CDR3 region has the DNA TGTGCCAGCAGCTTTGGGACTAGCGGGGGCACAGATACGCAGTATTTT. The chain recombines TRBV7-3 with TRBJ2-3, with 13 nucleotides matching TRBD2. The CDR3 has 16 amino acids. V dropped 3 bases and J dropped 1; count of bases not matched to a gene: 1. Germline assignment: CDR1 SGHTA and CDR2 FQGTGA. The whole variable domain, remainder taken from reference TRBV7-3 and TRBJ2-3, is GAGVSQTPSNKVTEKGKYVELRCDPISGHTALYWYRQSLGQGPEFLIYFQGTGAADDSGLPNDRFFAVRPEGSVSTLKIQRTERGDSAVYLCASSFGTSGGTDTQYFGPGTRLTVL.

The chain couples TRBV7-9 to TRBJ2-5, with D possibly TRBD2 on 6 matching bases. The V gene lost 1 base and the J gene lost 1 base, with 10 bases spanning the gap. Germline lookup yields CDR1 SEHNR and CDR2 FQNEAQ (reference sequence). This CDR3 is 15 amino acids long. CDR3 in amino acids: CASSLGSGVQETQYF. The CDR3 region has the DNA TGTGCCAGCAGCTTAGGCTCGGGGGTCCAAGAGACCCAGTACTTC.

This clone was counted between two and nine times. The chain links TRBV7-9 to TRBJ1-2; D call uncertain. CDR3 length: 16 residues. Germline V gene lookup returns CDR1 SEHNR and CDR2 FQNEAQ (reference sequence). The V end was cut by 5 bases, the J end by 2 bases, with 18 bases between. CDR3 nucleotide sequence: TGTGCCAGCAGCCCATCGACTACTACAGTAAACTATGGCTACACCTTC. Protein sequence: CASSPSTTTVNYGYTF.

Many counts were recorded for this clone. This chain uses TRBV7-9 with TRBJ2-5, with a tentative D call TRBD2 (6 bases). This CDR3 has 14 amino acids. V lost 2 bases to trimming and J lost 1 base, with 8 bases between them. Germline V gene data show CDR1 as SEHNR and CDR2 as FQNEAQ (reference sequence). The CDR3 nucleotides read TGTGCCAGCAGCTTATCCGGGGGCCAAGAGACCCAGTACTTC. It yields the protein CASSLSGGQETQYF.

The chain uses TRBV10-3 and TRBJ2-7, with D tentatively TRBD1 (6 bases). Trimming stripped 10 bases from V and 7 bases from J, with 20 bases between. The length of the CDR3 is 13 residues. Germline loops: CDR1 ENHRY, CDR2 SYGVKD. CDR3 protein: CATNGQLSREQYF. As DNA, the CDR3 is TGTGCCACCAACGGACAGCTCTCGAGGGAGCAGTACTTC.

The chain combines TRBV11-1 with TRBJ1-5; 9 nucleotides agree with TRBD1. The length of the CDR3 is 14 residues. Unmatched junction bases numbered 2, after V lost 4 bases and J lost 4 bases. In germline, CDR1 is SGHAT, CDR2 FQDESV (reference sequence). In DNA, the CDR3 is TGTGCCAGCAGCTCGGACAGGGGAAATCAGCCCCAGCATTTT. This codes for CASSSDRGNQPQHF.

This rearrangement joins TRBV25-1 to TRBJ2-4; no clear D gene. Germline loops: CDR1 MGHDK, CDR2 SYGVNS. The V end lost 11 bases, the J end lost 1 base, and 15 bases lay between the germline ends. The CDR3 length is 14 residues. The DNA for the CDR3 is TGTGCCCCAAAGGAAATCCGGGCCAAAAACATTCAGTACTTC. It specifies CAPKEIRAKNIQYF.

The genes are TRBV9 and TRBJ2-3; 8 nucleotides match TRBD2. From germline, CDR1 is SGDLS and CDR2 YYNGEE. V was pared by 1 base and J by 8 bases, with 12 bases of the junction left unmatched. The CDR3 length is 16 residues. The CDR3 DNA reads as TGTGCCAGCAGCGTATCCCTTAGCGGGGCCTGGGGTACGCAGTATTTT. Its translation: CASSVSLSGAWGTQYF.

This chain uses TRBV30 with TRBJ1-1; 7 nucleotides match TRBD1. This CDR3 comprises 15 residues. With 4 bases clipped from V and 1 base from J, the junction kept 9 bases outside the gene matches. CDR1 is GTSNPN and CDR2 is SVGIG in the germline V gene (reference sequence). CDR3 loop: CAWNRQGKTNTEAFF. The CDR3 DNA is TGTGCCTGGAACCGACAGGGTAAGACGAACACTGAAGCTTTCTTT.

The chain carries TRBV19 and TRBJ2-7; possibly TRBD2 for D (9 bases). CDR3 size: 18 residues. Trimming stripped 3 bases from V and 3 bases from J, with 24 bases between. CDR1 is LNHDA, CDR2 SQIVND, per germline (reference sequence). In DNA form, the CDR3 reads TGTGCCAGTAGTATGAAGGCGGGAGGGACAGGTCTTTTCTACGAGCAGTACTTC. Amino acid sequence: CASSMKAGGTGLFYEQYF.

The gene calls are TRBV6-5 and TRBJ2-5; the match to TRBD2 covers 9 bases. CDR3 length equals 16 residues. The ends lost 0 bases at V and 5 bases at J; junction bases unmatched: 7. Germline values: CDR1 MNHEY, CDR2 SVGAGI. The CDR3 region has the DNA TGTGCCAGCAGTTACTCAGCTAGCGGGGTACAGGAGACCCAGTACTTC. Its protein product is CASSYSASGVQETQYF.

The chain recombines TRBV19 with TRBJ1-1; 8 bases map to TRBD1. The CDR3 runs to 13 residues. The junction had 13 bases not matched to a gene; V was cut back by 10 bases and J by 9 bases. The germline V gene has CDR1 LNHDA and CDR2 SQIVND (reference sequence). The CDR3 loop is CATRGQGNAKAFF. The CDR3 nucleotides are TGTGCCACCAGAGGACAGGGAAATGCAAAAGCTTTCTTT.

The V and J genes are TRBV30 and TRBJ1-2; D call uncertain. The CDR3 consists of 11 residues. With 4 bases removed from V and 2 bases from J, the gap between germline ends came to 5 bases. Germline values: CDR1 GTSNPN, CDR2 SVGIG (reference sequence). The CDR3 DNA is TGTGCCTGGATTAAGAACTATGGCTACACCTTC. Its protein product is CAWIKNYGYTF.

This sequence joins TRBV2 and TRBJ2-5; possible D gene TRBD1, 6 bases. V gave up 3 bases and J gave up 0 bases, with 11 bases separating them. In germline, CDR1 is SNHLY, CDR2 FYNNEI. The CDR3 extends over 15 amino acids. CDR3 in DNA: TGTGCCAGCAGTGATCGCGGACAGAACCAAGAGACCCAGTACTTC. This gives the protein CASSDRGQNQETQYF.